One and the same sample provided the 9 T cell receptor beta chains below, sequenced in a study of blood T cell repertoires in COVID-19. Sequenced by immunoSEQ multiplex PCR; TCRdb stores in-frame clones only, minus some. The repertoire holds about 180,000 clones, with roughly 85% as singletons. The sequenced material came from peripheral blood. The receptors stem from a woman in her 70s with acute or convalescent COVID-19.

This clone was detected only once. The V call is TRBV18, the J call TRBJ2-5; no reliable D call. Germline CDR1 KGHSH, CDR2 LQKENI. Trimming took off 2 bases at V and 5 bases at J, with 9 bases between the two ends. The CDR3 runs to 13 residues. In DNA, the CDR3 is TGTGCCAGCTCACCAAACGGGTGGGAGACCCAGTACTTC. Amino acids: CASSPNGWETQYF.

This clone was found once. The chain employs TRBV7-2 and TRBJ2-7; TRBD2 aligns across 10 bases. From germline, CDR1 is SGHTA and CDR2 FQGNSA. The V and J ends lost 5 bases and 4 bases, in that order; junction bases with no gene match: 14. The CDR3 runs 17 residues. CDR3 coding DNA: TGTGCCAGCAGCCTTGCGGGTACTAGCGGGATAGAGTACGAGCAGTACTTC. It encodes CASSLAGTSGIEYEQYF.

The table lists this clone with a few counts. The conserved final phenylalanine or tryptophan is absent from the CDR3, which likely points to a read error. No DNA is shown, since the ends of the CDR3 on it are uncertain; the CDR3 is the one TCRdb lists. This chain connects TRBV19 to TRBJ1-1; TRBD1 is the table's D call and was not checked against the DNA. Germline V gives CDR1 LNHDA, CDR2 SQIVND (reference sequence). The CDR3 region is 11 residues in length, termini included. Here the CDR3 reads CASSIGDRQTV.

The CDR3 protein is CASSLMGTSGSKVDEQFF. The DNA for the CDR3 is TGTGCCAGCAGCTTAATGGGGACTAGCGGGAGTAAAGTCGATGAGCAGTTCTTC. The chain links TRBV7-3 to TRBJ2-1; 14 bases map to TRBD2. The CDR3 runs 18 residues. With V trimmed by 1 base and J by 8 bases, 10 bases remained unmatched. Germline assignment: CDR1 SGHTA and CDR2 FQGTGA.

This CDR3 is CASSRGGQGDQPQHF. DNA for the CDR3: TGTGCCAGCAGCCGGGGGGGACAGGGGGATCAGCCCCAGCATTTT. This chain joins TRBV5-4 and TRBJ1-5; 11 nucleotides align to TRBD1. V trimming: 4 bases; J trimming: 5 bases; junction bases outside the gene matches: 5. The CDR3 has 15 residues. CDR1 is SGHNT, CDR2 YYREEE, per germline (reference sequence).

The rearrangement links TRBV7-3 to TRBJ2-3, with TRBD1 matching 9 bases. The V and J ends lost 6 bases and 4 bases, in that order; junction bases with no gene match: 8. The CDR3 has 15 residues. The V gene's germline CDR1 is SGHTA and CDR2 FQGTGA. CDR3 in amino acids: CASSKSGTGPDTQYF. DNA of the CDR3: TGTGCCAGCAGTAAATCTGGGACAGGGCCAGATACGCAGTATTTT. The full variable domain, completed using reference TRBV7-3 and TRBJ2-3, is GAGVSQTPSNKVTEKGKYVELRCDPISGHTALYWYRQSLGQGPEFLIYFQGTGAADDSGLPNDRFFAVRPEGSVSTLKIQRTERGDSAVYLCASSKSGTGPDTQYFGPGTRLTVL.

This clone was counted only a few times. This chain connects TRBV5-6 to TRBJ1-2; no reliable D call. V dropped 0 bases and J dropped 0 bases, with 15 bases sitting between them. Germline V gene data show CDR1 as SGHDT and CDR2 as YYEEEE. CDR3 length: 17 residues. CDR3: CASSLDGRTETNYGYTF. Here the CDR3 DNA reads TGTGCCAGCAGCTTGGACGGTCGCACTGAAACTAACTATGGCTACACCTTC.

The chain is built from TRBV27 and TRBJ2-7; D uncertain. CDR1 and CDR2 (germline): MNHEY, SMNVEV (reference sequence). V lost 3 bases, J lost 0 bases, and 9 bases lay in between. The CDR3 covers 14 residues. CDR3 nucleotide sequence: TGTGCCAGCAGTTTCCTGAGTAACTCCTACGAGCAGTACTTC. This translates into CASSFLSNSYEQYF.

This clone appeared a few times. The rearrangement joins TRBV12-5 to TRBJ2-3; a possible D gene is TRBD1 (6 bases). V gave up 1 base and J gave up 2 bases, with 16 bases separating them. The germline V gene has CDR1 LGHNT and CDR2 FRNRAP. The CDR3 loop spans 17 amino acids. The CDR3 loop reads CASGLAWTAMSTDTQYF. The CDR3 nucleotides read TGTGCTAGTGGTTTGGCATGGACAGCGATGTCCACAGATACGCAGTATTTT.